This T cell receptor (beta chain) stems from a study of shared clonotypes between healthy human individuals. Study outcomes and limitations: Some clonotypes were shared by all four sorted-subset donors, while others were not shared. The non-shared ones had lower generation probabilities than the shared ones. Clonotype sharing among donors likely depends on sequencing depth.

The V gene's germline CDR1 is SEHNR and CDR2 FQNEAQ (reference sequence). Trimming stripped 5 bases from V and 0 bases from J, with 16 bases between. CDR3 length equals 16 residues. The table came from immunoSEQ multiplex PCR; TCRdb's copy has only in-frame clones and leaves some out. The sample has 660,000 or so clones, approximately 96% seen once. Notes on this clone: Antigen specificity is unknown.

Naive CD8 cells lacked CD45RO, underwent positive selection for CCR7 and left out terminally differentiated effector memory CD45RA+ cells. The receptor was derived from a woman aged 30 to 39 in good health. This rearrangement joins TRBV7-9 to TRBJ1-1; possible D gene TRBD1, 6 bases. Sequencing was performed on naive CD8+ T cells sorted from blood. CDR3 nucleotide sequence: TGTGCCAGCAGCCCTCGTACAGGGACCATGAACACTGAAGCTTTCTTT. Protein product: CASSPRTGTMNTEAFF.